These 16 T cell receptor beta chains share one sample of origin, sequenced in a study of cytomegalovirus exposure and HLA in healthy donors. This PCR relied on a set of 60 Vbeta primers and 13 Jbeta primers. The data were produced by immunoSEQ multiplex PCR, yet TCRdb's version contains in-frame clones alone and is incomplete. Here the sample spans more than 95,000 clones, about 81% being singletons. Sequenced sample: PBMCs. The origin of the receptors is a woman aged 25 to 39 in good health and CMV-seronegative.

This sequence joins TRBV6-5 and TRBJ2-1, with no clear D. The CDR3 is 13 amino acids. Germline V gives CDR1 MNHEY, CDR2 SVGAGI. V was cut by 8 bases and J by 0 bases, with 8 bases left in between. The CDR3 DNA follows: TGTGCCAGCGCGGCTTACTCCTACAATGAGCAGTTCTTC. Translation: CASAAYSYNEQFF.

Of note for this clone: An end of the junction differs from the germline gene, which may be a read error. The V call is TRBV7-9, the J call TRBJ1-2; 8 bases are shared with TRBD1. This CDR3 is built from 13 residues. Germline assignment: CDR1 SEHNR and CDR2 FQNEAQ (reference sequence). CDR3 sequence reads: CSSSLDRVAGYTF. CDR3 sequence (DNA): TGTTCCAGCAGCTTGGACAGGGTCGCGGGCTACACCTTC.

The chain recombines TRBV18 with TRBJ1-5; a weak D match, TRBD1 (6 bases). V lost 5 bases, J lost 10 bases, and 15 bases lay in between. This CDR3 spans 13 amino acids. CDR1 and CDR2 (germline): KGHSH, LQKENI. In DNA form, the CDR3 reads TGTGCCAGCTCAAAGGACAGCTTCGAACCCCAGCATTTT. The encoded protein is CASSKDSFEPQHF.

The chain links TRBV4-2 to TRBJ2-1; 13 positions agree with TRBD2. Germline assignment: CDR1 LGHNA and CDR2 YNFKEQ. V lost 0 bases to trimming and J lost 2 bases; unmatched junction nucleotides: 1. The CDR3 length is 17 residues. Here the CDR3 reads CASSQETSGRAYNEQFF. The CDR3 nucleotides are TGTGCCAGCAGCCAAGAAACTAGCGGGAGGGCCTACAATGAGCAGTTCTTC.

This chain uses TRBV7-9 with TRBJ1-5; D gene unclear. The length of the CDR3 is 13 residues. The germline V and J ends were trimmed by 3 bases and 7 bases, with 10 bases remaining between them. Germline CDR1 SEHNR, CDR2 FQNEAQ (reference sequence). The CDR3 sequence: CASSFYSHQPQHF. The CDR3 nucleotides read TGTGCCAGCAGCTTCTACAGCCACCAGCCCCAGCATTTT.

The CDR3 spells CSVTTATYEQYF. CDR3 coding DNA: TGCAGCGTCACGACAGCGACCTACGAGCAGTACTTC. The chain joins TRBV29-1 to TRBJ2-7; D is possibly TRBD1 (5 bases). Germline lookup yields CDR1 SQVTM and CDR2 ANQGSEA. Trimming took off 6 bases at V and 2 bases at J, with 11 bases between the two ends. The CDR3 consists of 12 residues.

V usage is TRBV7-3 and J usage is TRBJ1-1, with 9 bases identical to TRBD1. V trimming: 0 bases; J trimming: 8 bases; junction bases outside the gene matches: 1. CDR1 and CDR2 from the germline V gene are SGHTA and FQGTGA. The CDR3 spans 13 residues. CDR3 sequence (DNA): TGTGCCAGCAGCTTAACGGGGACAGGGGAAGCTTTCTTT. This translates into CASSLTGTGEAFF.

The chain joins TRBV6-5 to TRBJ1-2, with TRBD1 identical over 7 bases. Germline V lookup: CDR1 MNHEY, CDR2 SVGAGI. The CDR3 extends over 13 amino acids. The ends lost 6 bases at V and 5 bases at J; junction bases unmatched: 6. CDR3 sequence (DNA): TGTGCCAGCAGACCTCCAGGGGGGTATGGCTACACCTTC. This encodes CASRPPGGYGYTF.

The V gene is TRBV4-1, the J gene TRBJ2-5, with 9 bases fitting TRBD2. CDR3 size: 14 residues. The germline gives CDR1 MGHRA, CDR2 YSYEKL. Trimming cost V 5 bases and J 5 bases; bases outside gene matches: 6. The CDR3 reads CASSVPGLAETQYF. CDR3 DNA sequence: TGCGCCAGCAGCGTACCCGGACTAGCGGAGACCCAGTACTTC.

This clone was counted once. The chain combines TRBV7-2 with TRBJ1-5; D not certain. V was trimmed by 4 bases and J by 8 bases, leaving 12 bases between them. The CDR3 sequence is 13 residues long. CDR1 is SGHTA and CDR2 is FQGNSA in the germline V gene. The DNA of the CDR3 is TGTGCCAGCAGCTACACCGTTTTTGAGCCCCAGCATTTT. It translates to CASSYTVFEPQHF.

The genes are TRBV30 and TRBJ1-1; a possible D gene is TRBD1 (6 bases). This CDR3 is built from 13 residues. V was shortened by 5 bases and J by 0 bases, with 10 bases between the two germline ends. Germline values: CDR1 GTSNPN, CDR2 SVGIG (reference sequence). The CDR3: CAWGAGVNTEAFF. The CDR3 region has the DNA TGTGCCTGGGGAGCAGGGGTGAACACTGAAGCTTTCTTT.

The chain joins TRBV7-9 to TRBJ1-5; no reliable D call. Between the trimmed V and J ends, which lost 2 bases and 4 bases, there was a span of 3 bases. CDR3 size: 12 residues. The germline V gene encodes CDR1 SEHNR and CDR2 FQNEAQ (reference sequence). The CDR3 DNA sequence: TGTGCCAGCAGCTTACCAAATCAGCCCCAGCATTTT. It yields the protein CASSLPNQPQHF.

This clone was observed a single time. The chain joins TRBV7-2 to TRBJ2-7; 9 bases line up with TRBD1. Germline values: CDR1 SGHTA, CDR2 FQGNSA. Unmatched junction bases numbered 1, after V lost 1 base and J lost 3 bases. This CDR3 region has 14 residues. The CDR3, as DNA: TGTGCCAGCAGCTTAGGGGGACAGGGCTACGAGCAGTACTTC. Translating it yields CASSLGGQGYEQYF.

The V gene is TRBV2, the J gene TRBJ2-3; D possibly corresponds to TRBD2 (6 bases). CDR1 SNHLY and CDR2 FYNNEI come from the germline V gene. The CDR3 loop spans 12 amino acids. V lost 4 bases and J lost 5, with 7 bases in between. The CDR3 protein is CASSGGEDTQYF. CDR3 sequence (DNA): TGTGCCAGCAGTGGGGGGGAAGATACGCAGTATTTT.

V and J are TRBV12-5 and TRBJ2-3; 10 nucleotides line up with TRBD2. There are 17 residues in the CDR3. After removal of 7 bases from V and 0 bases from J, the junction contained 10 bases not matched to a gene. The germline CDR1 and CDR2 sequences are LGHNT and FRNRAP. The CDR3 DNA follows: TGTGCTAGTGCAACCGGGGGACTAGCGCTTAGCACAGATACGCAGTATTTT. Its translation is CASATGGLALSTDTQYF.

The V gene is TRBV10-3, the J gene TRBJ1-2; D remains unclear. V lost 2 bases to trimming and J lost 5 bases, with 9 bases between them. The CDR3 spans 13 residues. Germline CDR1 is ENHRY and CDR2 is SYGVKD. The CDR3 sequence is CAISETLEYGYTF. The CDR3 nucleotides read TGTGCCATCAGTGAGACTTTGGAGTATGGCTACACCTTC.